The 27 T cell receptor beta chains listed next were all sequenced from one sample in a study of T cells in tumors after PD-1 blockade (dated 2019 in TCRdb). Read against the paper, the sample's time point label means: after anti-PD-1 therapy. Receptor amplification or capture employed the immunoSEQ multiplex PCR assay. TCRdb holds this immuneACCESS table with in-frame rearrangements only. Some clones are missing; in checked studies, unresolved V genes explain under half, and the rest has no known cause. A total of over 8,000 clones appear in this sample, 50% to 80% of them only once. 10% to 15% of the sample rests with the top ten. The material was tumor tissue, obtained after anti-PD-1 treatment. All receptors come from a human donor with basal cell carcinoma.

The chain has TRBV19 and TRBJ1-4; D gene unclear. Germline CDR1 and CDR2: LNHDA and SQIVND (reference sequence). The CDR3 is 16 amino acids. Trimming took 3 bases from V and 5 from J, leaving 16 bases between them. DNA of the CDR3: TGTGCCAGTAGTATTCGCAGTTTCGGGCGGAATGAAAAACTGTTTTTT. Protein product: CASSIRSFGRNEKLFF.

This clone was recorded a few times. The V and J genes are TRBV19 and TRBJ1-5; D call uncertain. Looked up from germline, CDR1 is LNHDA and CDR2 is SQIVND (reference sequence). The CDR3 sequence is 15 residues long. Trimming left V 4 bases short and J 0 bases short, with 10 bases between. CDR3 region: CASSRPGYSNQPQHF. The CDR3 bases are TGTGCCAGTAGTAGGCCAGGATATAGCAATCAGCCCCAGCATTTT.

The CDR3 region is CASSLSPTGDSNQPQHF. The CDR3 DNA sequence: TGTGCCAGCAGTTTATCCCCGACAGGGGATAGCAATCAGCCCCAGCATTTT. The gene calls are TRBV28 and TRBJ1-5; 8 nucleotides align to TRBD1. V gave up 1 base and J gave up 0 bases; unmatched junction bases: 5. CDR3 size: 17 residues. CDR1 is MDHEN, CDR2 SYDVKM, per germline.

The chain employs TRBV12-3 or TRBV12-4 and TRBJ2-7; D call uncertain. The CDR3 totals 13 residues. V shed 0 bases and J shed 3 bases, with 6 bases lying between them. The CDR3 loop is CASSLAWGYEQYF. CDR3 coding DNA: TGTGCCAGCAGTTTAGCGTGGGGCTACGAGCAGTACTTC.

The genes are TRBV7-8 and TRBJ1-2; D gene ambiguous. CDR1 and CDR2 from the germline V gene are SGHVS and FQNEAQ. V was shortened by 5 bases and J by 5 bases, with 9 bases between the two germline ends. The CDR3 contains 12 residues. CDR3 region: CASSAMEYGYTF. CDR3 bases: TGTGCCAGCAGCGCCATGGAGTATGGCTACACCTTC.

This chain uses TRBV6-6 with TRBJ1-5; 7 bases align to TRBD1. J gave up 7 bases and V 7 bases, and 10 bases lay outside the gene matches. This CDR3 region has 14 residues. Germline V lookup: CDR1 MNHNY, CDR2 SVGAGI (reference sequence). CDR3 DNA sequence: TGTGCCAGCATGAACGAGGGGGCGAGACAGCCCCAGCATTTT. It translates to CASMNEGARQPQHF.

This rearrangement joins TRBV4-1 to TRBJ2-3; D gene ambiguous. Trimming pared 4 bases from V and 0 bases from J, leaving 8 bases between. The germline gives CDR1 MGHRA, CDR2 YSYEKL. This CDR3 region has 14 residues. The CDR3 DNA sequence: TGCGCCAGCAGCCCGACGGCAAGCACAGATACGCAGTATTTT. It yields the protein CASSPTASTDTQYF.

J is TRBJ1-2 and V is TRBV29-1; no reliable D call. V lost 0 bases and J lost 7, with 15 bases in between. This CDR3 is built from 14 residues. CDR1 SQVTM and CDR2 ANQGSEA come from the germline V gene. CDR3 in amino acids: CSVEDGQKPGGYTF. Here the CDR3 DNA reads TGCAGCGTTGAAGACGGGCAAAAGCCGGGTGGCTACACCTTC.

The chain combines TRBV18 with TRBJ1-1; 8 bases agree with TRBD1. The CDR3 consists of 14 residues. CDR1 and CDR2 from the germline V gene are KGHSH and LQKENI. V lost 5 bases to trimming and J lost 3 bases; unmatched junction nucleotides: 5. CDR3: CASSRTGYHTEAFF. Written as DNA, the CDR3 is TGTGCCAGCTCAAGGACAGGGTACCACACTGAAGCTTTCTTT.

This clone was seen a few times. Other nucleotide sequences in the sample specify the same CDR3. The chain carries TRBV30 and TRBJ1-2, with D perhaps TRBD1 (6 bases). Trimming shortened V by 0 bases and J by 5 bases, and 10 bases separated the two germline ends. The CDR3 runs 13 residues. The germline gives CDR1 GTSNPN, CDR2 SVGIG (reference sequence). Here the CDR3 DNA reads TGTGCCTGGAGTGTACAGGGCCAGTATGGCTACACCTTC. It yields the protein CAWSVQGQYGYTF.

The genes are TRBV6-2 or TRBV6-3 and TRBJ2-2; possible D gene TRBD1, 5 bases. The germline CDR1 and CDR2 sequences are MNHEY and SVGEGT. V was clipped by 4 bases and J by 8 bases, with 14 bases between them. The CDR3 length is 14 residues. The chain's CDR3 is CASSSAGLRGELFF. CDR3 nucleotide sequence: TGTGCCAGCAGTTCCGCAGGGTTGCGTGGGGAGCTGTTTTTT.

The chain is built from TRBV21-1 and TRBJ1-1. TRBV21-1 is a pseudogene locus. The CDR3 totals 13 residues. The CDR3 sequence: CATQKGLNTEAFF. The CDR3 bases are TGTGCCACGCAAAAGGGTTTGAACACTGAAGCTTTCTTT.

The rearrangement joins TRBV7-2 to TRBJ1-1; D not certain. CDR1 is SGHTA, CDR2 FQGNSA, per germline. The CDR3 totals 12 residues. Trimming shortened V by 5 bases and J by 0 bases, and 4 bases separated the two germline ends. The CDR3 region has the DNA TGTGCCAGCAGCGCGGTGAACACTGAAGCTTTCTTT. It yields the protein CASSAVNTEAFF.

This clone counts as medium-sized. The chain carries TRBV9 and TRBJ2-7; the D is unclear. CDR3 length: 13 amino acids. The germline CDR1 and CDR2 sequences are SGDLS and YYNGEE. V shed 3 bases and J shed 6 bases, with 13 bases lying between them. The CDR3 loop is CASSATINSEQYF. Written as DNA, the CDR3 is TGTGCCAGCAGCGCCACCATAAACAGCGAGCAGTACTTC.

This clone showed up just a few times. V is TRBV2 and J is TRBJ2-5; 9 bases line up with TRBD1. The germline CDR1 and CDR2 sequences are SNHLY and FYNNEI. Losses at the gene ends were 6 bases for V and 4 bases for J; bases not matched to a gene: 9. CDR3 length equals 15 residues. The CDR3 sequence: CASRATGTGRETQYF. In DNA, the CDR3 is TGTGCCAGCAGGGCTACCGGGACAGGGAGAGAGACCCAGTACTTC.

The chain employs TRBV27 and TRBJ2-7; the match to TRBD2 covers 8 bases. V gave up 2 bases and J gave up 5 bases; unmatched junction bases: 5. Looked up from germline, CDR1 is MNHEY and CDR2 is SMNVEV (reference sequence). This CDR3 region has 14 residues. The CDR3 DNA is TGTGCCAGCAGTTTAGCGGGAGGTGAAAACGAGCAGTACTTC. Protein product: CASSLAGGENEQYF.

In this sample, this clone turned up a few times. This chain joins TRBV6-5 and TRBJ1-1, with a weak D call TRBD1 (5 bases). Germline V gives CDR1 MNHEY, CDR2 SVGAGI. This CDR3 comprises 16 residues. V gave up 2 bases and J gave up 4 bases, with 17 bases separating them. In DNA, the CDR3 is TGTGCCAGCAGTTACCCGATCGGGGCAGGGAGCACTGAAGCTTTCTTT. It yields the protein CASSYPIGAGSTEAFF.

Note on this clone: Other DNA sequences from this sample encode an identical CDR3 as well. The chain carries TRBV29-1 and TRBJ1-2; 11 nucleotides align to TRBD1. The CDR3 covers 16 residues. V was pared by 3 bases and J by 5 bases, with 11 bases of the junction left unmatched. Germline-derived CDR1 and CDR2 are SQVTM and ANQGSEA. For the CDR3, the DNA is TGCAGCGTTGACCGAGGGCCGGGACAGGGGGGGTATGGCTACACCTTC. Protein sequence: CSVDRGPGQGGYGYTF.

The chain joins TRBV6-1 to TRBJ2-3; no firm D call. The CDR3 has 14 amino acids. V lost 0 bases and J lost 1, with 5 bases in between. Germline V CDR1 and CDR2: MNHNS, SASEGT. The CDR3 coding sequence is TGTGCCAGCAGTGAAGCCCCAGGCACAGATACGCAGTATTTT. It codes for CASSEAPGTDTQYF.

The V gene is TRBV6-5, the J gene TRBJ1-5; possibly TRBD1 for D (5 bases). The CDR3 extends over 15 amino acids. V lost 6 bases and J 0 bases, leaving 12 bases between the germline ends. Germline CDR1 reads MNHEY; CDR2 reads SVGAGI. The CDR3 DNA reads TGTGCCAGCAGCCCCAGGGTGGGTAGCAATCAGCCCCAGCATTTT. Protein product: CASSPRVGSNQPQHF.

V gene TRBV5-6 combines with J gene TRBJ2-5; a weak D match, TRBD2 (5 bases). Trimming pared 4 bases from V and 11 bases from J, leaving 12 bases between. Germline loops: CDR1 SGHDT, CDR2 YYEEEE. This CDR3 spans 11 amino acids. In DNA form, the CDR3 reads TGTGCCAGCAGCACCGTCGGGGTTCAGTACTTC. As protein: CASSTVGVQYF. Filled out from reference TRBV5-6 and TRBJ2-5, the complete variable domain reads DAGVTQSPTHLIKTRGQQVTLRCSPKSGHDTVSWYQQALGQGPQFIFQYYEEEERQRGNFPDRFSGHQFPNYSSELNVNALLLGDSALYLCASSTVGVQYFGPGTRLLVL.

J is TRBJ1-5 and V is TRBV4-3; D ambiguous. This CDR3 is 15 amino acids long. Germline V gene data show CDR1 as LGHNA and CDR2 as YSLEER. With 1 base removed from V and 4 bases from J, the gap between germline ends came to 11 bases. The CDR3 loop reads CASSQGFGRNQPQHF. The DNA for the CDR3 is TGCGCCAGCAGCCAAGGGTTCGGCCGAAATCAGCCCCAGCATTTT.

The CDR3 reads CAIKEQGPYEQYF. The CDR3 DNA follows: TGTGCCATCAAAGAACAGGGACCCTACGAGCAGTACTTC. The chain joins TRBV10-3 to TRBJ2-7, with D tentatively TRBD1 (6 bases). Germline V CDR1 and CDR2: ENHRY, SYGVKD. The CDR3 extends over 13 amino acids. V was trimmed by 7 bases and J by 2 bases, leaving 12 bases between them.

CDR3 loop: CASSQEVRNSPLHF. In nucleotides, the CDR3 is TGTGCCAGCAGCCAAGAAGTCCGGAATTCACCCCTCCACTTT. The chain combines TRBV14 with TRBJ1-6; D is unclear. Germline V gene lookup returns CDR1 SGHDN and CDR2 FVKESK. The germline V and J ends were trimmed by 0 bases and 7 bases, with 7 bases remaining between them. CDR3 length equals 14 residues.

A few counts support this clone. A read error may produce the germline difference seen at one junction end. The rearrangement joins TRBV6-6 to TRBJ1-1; TRBD1 matches 7 bases. CDR1 and CDR2 (germline): MNHNY, SVGAGI (reference sequence). The CDR3 loop spans 16 amino acids. CDR3 sequence: CASNYGSGGTNTEAFF. CDR3 in DNA: TGTGCCAGCAATTACGGTTCAGGGGGGACGAACACTGAAGCTTTCTTT.

V gene TRBV19 combines with J gene TRBJ2-5, with D perhaps assigned TRBD1 or TRBD2 (5 bases each). V lost 4 bases, J lost 5 bases, and 14 bases lay in between. The germline CDR1 and CDR2 sequences are LNHDA and SQIVND (reference sequence). The CDR3 is made up of 14 amino acids. CDR3 residues: CASSRDAWGETQYF. The CDR3 bases are TGTGCCAGTAGTAGGGACGCCTGGGGGGAGACCCAGTACTTC.

This clone was counted only a few times. CDR3 sequence reads: CASSLQGYSYEQYF. The CDR3 region has the DNA TGTGCCAGCAGCCTACAGGGGTACTCCTACGAGCAGTACTTC. This chain uses TRBV7-2 with TRBJ2-7; 7 bases map to TRBD1. The CDR3 spans 14 residues. The junction had 4 bases not matched to a gene; V was cut back by 5 bases and J by 0 bases. In germline, CDR1 is SGHTA, CDR2 FQGNSA.